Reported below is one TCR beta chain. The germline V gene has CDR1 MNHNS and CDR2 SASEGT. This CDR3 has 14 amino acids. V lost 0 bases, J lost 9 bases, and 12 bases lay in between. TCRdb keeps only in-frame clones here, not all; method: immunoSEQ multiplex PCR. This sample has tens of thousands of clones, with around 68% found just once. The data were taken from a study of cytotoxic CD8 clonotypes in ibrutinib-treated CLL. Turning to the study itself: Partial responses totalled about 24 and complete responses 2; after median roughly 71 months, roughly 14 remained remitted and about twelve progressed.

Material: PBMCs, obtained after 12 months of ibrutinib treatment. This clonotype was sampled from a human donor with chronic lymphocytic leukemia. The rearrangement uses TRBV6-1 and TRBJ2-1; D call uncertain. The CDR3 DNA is TGTGCCAGCAGTGAAGCTCTCCGAGTGGCTGAGCAGTTCTTC. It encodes CASSEALRVAEQFF.